These T cell receptor beta chains were read from a single sample in a study of beta chain features in type 1 diabetes. Sequencing was performed with immunoSEQ multiplex PCR; in TCRdb, only in-frame clones are kept and a portion is missing. The data show approximately 330,000 clones, 8% to 13% seen once. Sequences were obtained from naive CD4+ T cells from blood. The source of these receptors is a woman aged 25 to 39 in good health. Both conserved end residues are part of each CDR3. A D gene is named only where the DNA matches it firmly.

14	TRBD2	TRBV15	TRBJ2-2	CATTSGSRVGELFF
17	TRBD2	TRBV5-1	TRBJ2-1	CASSLGTSGYSYNEQFF
15	NA	TRBV5-4	TRBJ2-1	CASSLAGDIRQEQFF
16	TRBD2	TRBV5-1	TRBJ2-5	CASSLGTSGGTETQYF
15	TRBD2	TRBV7-2	TRBJ2-5	CASSFSSGSGETQYF
12	NA	TRBV19	TRBJ1-1	CASSETLSAAFF
13	TRBD2	TRBV29-1	TRBJ2-7	CSVKRTSAYEQYF
14	TRBD1	TRBV5-4	TRBJ1-2	CASRQGQQTYGYTF
13	NA	TRBV4-2	TRBJ1-2	CASSHTGGDGYTF
15	TRBD1	TRBV28	TRBJ2-5	CASSYGDRALETQYF
14	NA	TRBV15	TRBJ2-5	CATSKSRDKKTQYF
14	TRBD1	TRBV6-5	TRBJ1-1	CASSSQGLHGAAFF
15	NA	TRBV4-2	TRBJ2-4	CAGSRRGQEVNIQYF
14	NA	TRBV5-4	TRBJ2-1	CASSRAGDGGEQFF
14	NA	TRBV28	TRBJ2-5	CASSSAGPQETQYF
14	TRBD1	TRBV30	TRBJ1-5	CAWRGRQGYQPQHF
12	NA	TRBV7-2	TRBJ1-2	CASSGGYNGYTF
14	NA	TRBV28	TRBJ2-7	CASSGWQGRYEQYF
15	TRBD1	TRBV7-3	TRBJ1-2	CASSLWDRVPYGYTF
13	TRBD1	TRBV27	TRBJ2-5	CASSWDSQETQYF
13	NA	TRBV4-1	TRBJ2-5	CASSQALLETQYF